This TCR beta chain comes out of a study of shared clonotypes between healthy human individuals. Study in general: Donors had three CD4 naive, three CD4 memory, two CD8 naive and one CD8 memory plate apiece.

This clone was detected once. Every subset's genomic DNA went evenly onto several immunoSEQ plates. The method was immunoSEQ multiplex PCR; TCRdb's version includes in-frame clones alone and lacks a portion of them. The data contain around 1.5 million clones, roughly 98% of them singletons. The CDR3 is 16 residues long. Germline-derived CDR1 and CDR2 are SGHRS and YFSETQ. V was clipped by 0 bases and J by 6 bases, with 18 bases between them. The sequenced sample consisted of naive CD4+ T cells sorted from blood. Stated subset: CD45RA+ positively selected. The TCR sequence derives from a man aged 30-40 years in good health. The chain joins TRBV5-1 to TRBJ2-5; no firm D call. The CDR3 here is CASSLAGLTATKTQYF. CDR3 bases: TGCGCCAGCAGCTTGGCCGGGTTGACGGCTACGAAGACCCAGTACTTC.